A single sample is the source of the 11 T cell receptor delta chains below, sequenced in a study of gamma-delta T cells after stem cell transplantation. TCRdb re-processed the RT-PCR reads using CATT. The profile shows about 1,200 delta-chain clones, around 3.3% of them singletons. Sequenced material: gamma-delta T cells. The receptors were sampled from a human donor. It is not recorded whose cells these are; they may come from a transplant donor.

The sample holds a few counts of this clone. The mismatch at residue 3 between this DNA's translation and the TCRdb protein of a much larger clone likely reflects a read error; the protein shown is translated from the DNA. The CDR3 DNA reads TGTGCCCGTGACACCGTACTGGGGGATTCAGGTAAACTCATCTTT. Protein sequence: CARDTVLGDSGKLIF. This chain uses TRDV2 with TRDJ1, with 10 bases matching TRDD3. CDR3 length equals 15 residues. CDR1 and CDR2 (germline): GEAIGNYY, EKD.

This CDR3 is CACDRLGVLTDKLIF. CDR3 DNA sequence: TGTGCCTGTGACAGACTGGGGGTCCTCACCGATAAACTCATCTTT. V usage is TRDV2 and J usage is TRDJ1; 8 nucleotides align to TRDD3. Germline CDR1 GEAIGNYY, CDR2 EKD. The CDR3 sequence is 15 residues long. The ends lost 2 bases at V and 1 base at J; junction bases unmatched: 5.

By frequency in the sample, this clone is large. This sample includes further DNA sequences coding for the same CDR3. The CDR3 region has the DNA TGTGCCTGTGACAGACTGGGGGACAACACCGATAAACTCATCTTT. Its protein is CACDRLGDNTDKLIF. The V gene is TRDV2, the J gene TRDJ1, with TRDD3 matching 9 bases. Germline V gene sequence: CDR1 GEAIGNYY, CDR2 EKD. The CDR3 contains 15 residues. V trimming: 2 bases; J trimming: 0 bases; junction bases outside the gene matches: 3.

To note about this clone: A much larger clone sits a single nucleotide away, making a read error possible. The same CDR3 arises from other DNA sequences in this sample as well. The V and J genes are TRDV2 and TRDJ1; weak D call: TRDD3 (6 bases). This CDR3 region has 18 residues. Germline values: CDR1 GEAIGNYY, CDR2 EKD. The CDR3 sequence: CACDTVGGGYPNTDKLIF. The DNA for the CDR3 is TGTGCCTGCGACACCGTTGGTGGAGGATACCCTAACACCGATAAACTCATCTTT.

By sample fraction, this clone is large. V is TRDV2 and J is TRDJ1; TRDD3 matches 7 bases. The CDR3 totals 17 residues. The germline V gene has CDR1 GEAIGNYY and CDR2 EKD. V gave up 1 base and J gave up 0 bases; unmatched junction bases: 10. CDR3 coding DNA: TGTGCCTGTGACACGATCGGTACTGGGGCCTACACCGATAAACTCATCTTT. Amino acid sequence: CACDTIGTGAYTDKLIF.

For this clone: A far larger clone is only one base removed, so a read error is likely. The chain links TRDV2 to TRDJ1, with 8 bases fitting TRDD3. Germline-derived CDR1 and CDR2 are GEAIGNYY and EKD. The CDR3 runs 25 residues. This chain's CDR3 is CACGTVTSPPRAGDTGSRYTDKLIF. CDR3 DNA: TGTGCCTGTGGCACCGTAACCTCCCCCCCTCGTGCCGGGGATACAGGGAGCCGTTACACCGATAAACTCATCTTT.

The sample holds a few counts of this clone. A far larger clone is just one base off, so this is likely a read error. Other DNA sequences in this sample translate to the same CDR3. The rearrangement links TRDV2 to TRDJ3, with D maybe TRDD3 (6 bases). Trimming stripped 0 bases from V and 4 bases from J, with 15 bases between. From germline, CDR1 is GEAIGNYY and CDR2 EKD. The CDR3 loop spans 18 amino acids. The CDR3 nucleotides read TGTGCCTGTGACACCGCTGGGGCAAGCTCTTGGGACACCCGACAGATGTTTTTC. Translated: CACDTAGASSWDTRQMFF.

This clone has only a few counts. CDR3: CACDTVQLGDTDKLIF. The CDR3 coding sequence is TGTGCCTGTGACACGGTACAACTGGGGGATACCGATAAACTCATCTTT. The rearrangement links TRDV2 to TRDJ1, with TRDD3 matching 10 bases. This CDR3 has 16 residues. Germline CDR1 reads GEAIGNYY; CDR2 reads EKD. With V trimmed by 1 base and J by 2 bases, 6 bases remained unmatched.

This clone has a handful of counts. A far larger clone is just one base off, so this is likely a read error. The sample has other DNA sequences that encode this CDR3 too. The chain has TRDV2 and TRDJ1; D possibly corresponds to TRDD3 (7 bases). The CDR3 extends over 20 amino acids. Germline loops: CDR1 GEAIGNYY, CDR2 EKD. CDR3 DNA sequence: TGCGCCTGTGACACTTACGGCCTTACTGGGGTAAATAGGAACACCGATAAACTCATCTTT. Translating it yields CACDTYGLTGVNRNTDKLIF.

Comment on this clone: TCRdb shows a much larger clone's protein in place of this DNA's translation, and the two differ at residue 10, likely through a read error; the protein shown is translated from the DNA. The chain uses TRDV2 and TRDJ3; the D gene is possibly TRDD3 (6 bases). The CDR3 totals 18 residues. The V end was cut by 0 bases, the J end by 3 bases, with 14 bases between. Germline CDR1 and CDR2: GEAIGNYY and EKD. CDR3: CACDTAGASFWDTRQMFF. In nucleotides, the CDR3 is TGTGCCTGTGACACCGCTGGGGCAAGCTTCTGGGACACCCGACAGATGTTTTTC.

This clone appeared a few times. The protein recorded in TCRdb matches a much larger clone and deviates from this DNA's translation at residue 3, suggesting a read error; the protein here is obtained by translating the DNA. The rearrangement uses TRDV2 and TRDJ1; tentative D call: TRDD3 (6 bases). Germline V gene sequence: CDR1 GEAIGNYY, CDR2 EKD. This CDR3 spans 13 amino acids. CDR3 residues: CARDGILTDKLIF. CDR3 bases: TGTGCCCGTGATGGGATATTAACCGATAAACTCATCTTT.